The 25 T cell receptor beta chains given below trace back to one sample, sequenced in a study of cytomegalovirus exposure and HLA in healthy donors. The PCR made use of 60 Vbeta and 13 Jbeta primers. TCRdb's copy holds only in-frame clones and misses some; the assay was immunoSEQ multiplex PCR. The data contain about 130,000 clones, about four fifths of them seen just once; the ten biggest clones take up about 5.3%. Specimen: PBMCs. The receptor set was obtained from a man under 40 in good health and CMV-seronegative.

The chain carries TRBV15 and TRBJ2-3; D possibly corresponds to TRBD1 (6 bases). The CDR3 runs 16 residues. Germline CDR1 reads LNHNV; CDR2 reads YYDKDF (reference sequence). Trimming stripped 0 bases from V and 6 bases from J, with 16 bases between. The CDR3, as DNA: TGTGCCACCAGCAGAGATAGGCCAGGGGTGTCTGATACGCAGTATTTT. Translating it yields CATSRDRPGVSDTQYF. The full variable domain, in which reference TRBV15 and TRBJ2-3 provide the parts outside the CDR3, is DAMVIQNPRYQVTQFGKPVTLSCSQTLNHNVMYWYQQKSSQAPKLLFHYYDKDFNNEADTPDNFQSRRPNTSFCFLDIRSPGLGDTAMYLCATSRDRPGVSDTQYFGPGTRLTVL.

This chain uses TRBV5-1 with TRBJ1-5, with 9 nucleotides matching TRBD1. This CDR3 contains 16 residues. J was trimmed by 6 bases and V by 0 bases; bases with no gene match: 7. In germline, CDR1 is SGHRS, CDR2 YFSETQ. The CDR3 region has the DNA TGCGCCAGCAGCTTGGATGGGACAGGGTACGGTCAGCCCCAGCATTTT. This encodes CASSLDGTGYGQPQHF.

The CDR3 spells CASSPSTGASYEQYF. The CDR3, as DNA: TGCGCCAGCAGCCCTTCGACAGGAGCCTCCTACGAGCAGTACTTC. V and J are TRBV5-1 and TRBJ2-7; the D gene is possibly TRBD1 (6 bases). The CDR3 is 15 residues long. Germline CDR1 is SGHRS and CDR2 is YFSETQ. V shed 4 bases and J shed 0 bases, with 14 bases lying between them.

CDR3 coding DNA: TGTGCCAGCAGCTTAGCGGTCGGCTCTGGAAACACCATATATTTT. Translated: CASSLAVGSGNTIYF. V and J are TRBV7-2 and TRBJ1-3; D not certain. Germline loops: CDR1 SGHTA, CDR2 FQGNSA. Trimming took 0 bases from V and 0 from J, leaving 6 bases between them. The CDR3 sequence is 15 residues long.

This chain links TRBV9 with TRBJ2-1, with 7 bases matching TRBD2. V shed 1 base, J shed 0 bases, and the junction held 1 base outside the gene matches. The length of the CDR3 is 15 residues. Germline V lookup: CDR1 SGDLS, CDR2 YYNGEE. CDR3 sequence (DNA): TGTGCCAGCAGCGTATTAGCGGGCTCCTACAATGAGCAGTTCTTC. This codes for CASSVLAGSYNEQFF.

The chain couples TRBV10-1 to TRBJ2-7, with TRBD2 matching 7 bases. With 8 bases clipped from V and 5 bases from J, the junction kept 9 bases outside the gene matches. The CDR3 consists of 13 residues. The germline V gene has CDR1 WNHNN and CDR2 SYGVQD (reference sequence). The CDR3 DNA is TGCGCCAGCTCACTAGCGCCGGACGACGAGCAGTACTTC. This codes for CASSLAPDDEQYF.

The chain carries TRBV25-1 and TRBJ1-5; D call uncertain. Germline values: CDR1 MGHDK, CDR2 SYGVNS. V lost 2 bases to trimming and J lost 4 bases, with 9 bases between them. The CDR3 sequence is 14 residues long. The CDR3 DNA reads as TGTGCCAGCAGTGAACCCGGGGATAATCAGCCCCAGCATTTT. The encoded protein is CASSEPGDNQPQHF.

The DNA of the CDR3 is TGTGCCAGCTCACCAGGAATTCCGAGGGCAGGGGATTCACCCCTCCACTTT. It translates to CASSPGIPRAGDSPLHF. This sequence joins TRBV18 and TRBJ1-6; tentatively, D is TRBD1 (6 bases). CDR1 KGHSH and CDR2 LQKENI come from the germline V gene. CDR3 length equals 17 residues. The ends were cut back, 2 bases at V and 8 bases at J, with 19 bases in the middle. Looking up the rest from reference TRBV18 and TRBJ1-6 gives the full variable domain: NAGVMQNPRHLVRRRGQEARLRCSPMKGHSHVYWYRQLPEEGLKFMVYLQKENIIDESGMPKERFSAEFPKEGPSILRIQQVVRGDSAAYFCASSPGIPRAGDSPLHFGNGTRLTVT.

This chain uses TRBV30 with TRBJ2-7; a possible D gene is TRBD1 (6 bases). The CDR3 consists of 16 residues. The V and J ends lost 2 bases and 0 bases respectively, with 17 bases between them. CDR1 and CDR2 (germline): GTSNPN, SVGIG (reference sequence). CDR3 residues: CAWSKGTFLDSYEQYF. The DNA of the CDR3 is TGTGCCTGGAGTAAGGGGACATTCCTAGACTCCTACGAGCAGTACTTC.

The chain uses TRBV5-1 and TRBJ2-3; 11 bases align to TRBD2. The CDR3 is 16 residues long. V lost 1 base, J lost 4 bases, and 5 bases stayed unmatched. The germline V gene has CDR1 SGHRS and CDR2 YFSETQ. CDR3: CASSLSLAGGADTQYF. For the CDR3, the DNA is TGCGCCAGCAGCTTGTCCCTAGCGGGGGGTGCAGATACGCAGTATTTT.

This clone was detected once. This chain connects TRBV28 to TRBJ2-7; a possible D gene is TRBD2 (5 bases). The V end was cut by 6 bases, the J end by 5 bases, with 17 bases between. The CDR3 totals 14 residues. Germline V gene sequence: CDR1 MDHEN, CDR2 SYDVKM. CDR3 in DNA: TGTGCCAGCAGCGGGGTCGGGTACACGGACGAGCAGTACTTC. It encodes CASSGVGYTDEQYF.

The V call is TRBV19, the J call TRBJ2-7, with D maybe TRBD2 (6 bases). The ends were cut back, 3 bases at V and 2 bases at J, with 11 bases in the middle. The CDR3 totals 14 residues. Germline lookup yields CDR1 LNHDA and CDR2 SQIVND (reference sequence). CDR3 bases: TGTGCCAGTAGTATTGGAGGGGCGACCTACGAGCAGTACTTC. It translates to CASSIGGATYEQYF.

This clone came up a few times. For the CDR3, the DNA is TGTGCCAGCAGCTTAGCGGCGGCGAGCTCCTACAATGAGCAGTTCTTC. Its protein product is CASSLAAASSYNEQFF. The chain joins TRBV7-6 to TRBJ2-1; D unclear. From germline, CDR1 is SGHVS and CDR2 FNYEAQ. The CDR3 runs to 16 residues. The germline V and J ends were trimmed by 0 bases and 0 bases, with 9 bases remaining between them.

This clone occurred a few times. The chain joins TRBV5-1 to TRBJ2-2; unclear D gene. CDR1 is SGHRS and CDR2 is YFSETQ in the germline V gene. The CDR3 length is 12 residues. V was trimmed by 5 bases and J by 3 bases, leaving 5 bases between them. CDR3 in amino acids: CASSRDTGELFF. The CDR3 nucleotides read TGCGCCAGCAGTCGAGACACCGGGGAGCTGTTTTTT. The whole variable domain, filled in from reference TRBV5-1 and TRBJ2-2, reads KAGVTQTPRYLIKTRGQQVTLSCSPISGHRSVSWYQQTPGQGLQFLFEYFSETQRNKGNFPGRFSGRQFSNSRSEMNVSTLELGDSALYLCASSRDTGELFFGEGSRLTVL.

This chain links TRBV5-1 with TRBJ1-1; weak D call: TRBD1 (5 bases). CDR1 and CDR2 (germline): SGHRS, YFSETQ. The V gene lost 3 bases and the J gene lost 7 bases, with 19 bases spanning the gap. The CDR3 is 15 amino acids. This chain's CDR3 is CASSYQGSNGGEAFF. The CDR3 nucleotides are TGCGCCAGCAGCTATCAGGGCTCGAACGGGGGTGAAGCTTTCTTT.

This clone was seen a few times. This chain links TRBV19 with TRBJ1-2; the match to TRBD1 covers 9 bases. CDR1 LNHDA and CDR2 SQIVND come from the germline V gene (reference sequence). CDR3 length equals 12 residues. Trimming at V came to 10 bases and at J to 5 bases, leaving 5 bases not matched to a gene. The CDR3, as DNA: TGTGCCACCCTCGACAGGGGGTATGGCTACACCTTC. It encodes CATLDRGYGYTF.

The chain couples TRBV6-7 to TRBJ1-3; unclear D gene. TRBV6-7 is treated as an ORF (open reading frame) with a function not yet certain. The CDR3 totals 18 residues. Deletions cut 0 bases from V and 4 bases from J, with 19 bases between. CDR3 nucleotide sequence: TGTGCCAGCAGTTACTCGAGGGCCGGCGGCGAGTCCGGAAACACCATATATTTT. Residues: CASSYSRAGGESGNTIYF.

V and J are TRBV18 and TRBJ2-2; 8 bases are a match to TRBD2. Losses at the gene ends were 5 bases for V and 7 bases for J; bases not matched to a gene: 9. The germline V gene encodes CDR1 KGHSH and CDR2 LQKENI. The CDR3 is made up of 15 amino acids. The CDR3 spells CASSSSSGTDGELFF. CDR3 nucleotide sequence: TGTGCCAGCTCATCCAGTAGCGGGACGGACGGGGAGCTGTTTTTT.

The chain combines TRBV6-5 with TRBJ1-5, with a tentative D call TRBD1 (6 bases). The ends were cut back, 6 bases at V and 2 bases at J, with 14 bases in the middle. Germline CDR1 reads MNHEY; CDR2 reads SVGAGI. The CDR3 has 15 residues. CDR3 amino acids: CASRLRGAGNQPQHF. In nucleotides, the CDR3 is TGTGCCAGCAGACTCCGGGGGGCAGGCAATCAGCCCCAGCATTTT.

The genes are TRBV4-3 and TRBJ2-7, with 10 bases aligning to TRBD1. Germline loops: CDR1 LGHNA, CDR2 YSLEER. The V segment lost 4 bases and the J segment 5 bases; nucleotides outside the gene matches: 2. This CDR3 region has 13 residues. In DNA form, the CDR3 reads TGCGCCAGCAGCCGGACAGGGGGGCACGAGCAGTACTTC. Translation gives CASSRTGGHEQYF.

This clone was seen just once. This chain joins TRBV28 and TRBJ2-5; 8 bases align to TRBD2. The V gene end was trimmed by 6 bases and the J gene end by 5 bases; junction bases not matched to a gene: 14. This CDR3 comprises 16 residues. In germline, CDR1 is MDHEN, CDR2 SYDVKM. This chain's CDR3 is CASRPNGAGGSETQYF. CDR3 nucleotide sequence: TGTGCCAGCAGGCCTAACGGGGCGGGAGGATCCGAGACCCAGTACTTC.

The V call is TRBV2, the J call TRBJ2-2; weak D call: TRBD1 (7 bases). The CDR3 sequence is 15 residues long. The ends were cut back, 10 bases at V and 0 bases at J, with 15 bases in the middle. CDR1 SNHLY and CDR2 FYNNEI come from the germline V gene. The CDR3 DNA follows: TGTGCCACCAGGGGGGCAAAAGCGAACACCGGGGAGCTGTTTTTT. It encodes CATRGAKANTGELFF.

The chain has TRBV4-3 and TRBJ1-2, with 7 bases fitting TRBD1. CDR1 is LGHNA and CDR2 is YSLEER in the germline V gene. Unmatched junction bases numbered 3, after V lost 0 bases and J lost 2 bases. There are 15 residues in the CDR3. Here the CDR3 reads CASSQEQGRNYGYTF. CDR3 DNA sequence: TGCGCCAGCAGCCAAGAACAGGGGCGGAACTATGGCTACACCTTC.

The rearrangement links TRBV11-2 to TRBJ2-1; D might be TRBD2 (7 bases). The germline V and J ends were trimmed by 10 bases and 3 bases, with 25 bases remaining between them. Germline V gene data show CDR1 as SGHAT and CDR2 as FQNNGV. The CDR3 sequence is 17 residues long. The CDR3 DNA reads TGTGCCACGGGGGGCGCGGGAGAATTTTTAAACTACAATGAGCAGTTCTTC. It is translated as CATGGAGEFLNYNEQFF.

V usage is TRBV11-3 and J usage is TRBJ1-2; D perhaps matches TRBD1 (5 bases). V shed 7 bases and J shed 6 bases, with 15 bases lying between them. The CDR3 contains 13 residues. CDR1 is SGHNT and CDR2 is YENEEA in the germline V gene. DNA for the CDR3: TGTGCCAGCACCTCTGTCGGGGGTCATGGCTACACCTTC. Protein product: CASTSVGGHGYTF.